The source of this T cell receptor (beta chain) is a study of graft-versus-host responses after intestinal transplantation. Overall study: Anti-thymocyte globulin was used for induction in all recipients, who then took tacrolimus and steroids for around 3 years. Study-level results: The marrow of recipients harbored GvH clones, and ileum or blood showed some of them first. Patients who carried graft-donor T cell macrochimerism also had high graft-versus-host to host-versus-graft clonal ratios in their allografts.

The CDR3 consists of 12 residues. In germline, CDR1 is GTSNPN, CDR2 SVGIG (reference sequence). Trimming took off 0 bases at V and 6 bases at J, with 8 bases between the two ends. Method: immunoSEQ multiplex PCR; TCRdb's copy keeps in-frame clones and lacks some. The sample lists 40,000 to 60,000 clones; 70% to 85% were seen once. As to this clone: Its antigen is as yet unknown.

V gene TRBV30 combines with J gene TRBJ1-1; D unclear. The sequenced sample was unstimulated CD4+ T cells sorted from spleen or lymph node cells, obtained before transplant. This clonotype was obtained from a human donor who was the organ donor for an intestinal transplant. The chain's CDR3 is CAWSVQNSEAFF. The CDR3 DNA sequence: TGTGCCTGGAGTGTACAGAATTCTGAAGCTTTCTTT.